The 5 T cell receptor beta chains reported below all come from one sample, sequenced in a study of cytomegalovirus exposure and HLA in healthy donors. PCR was performed using 60 Vbeta and 13 Jbeta primers. Some clones are missing from TCRdb's copy, which holds only in-frame ones; the method was immunoSEQ multiplex PCR. This table has 100,000 or so clones, 75% appearing once. The sequencing input was PBMCs. The receptor set was obtained from a man aged 40-49 years in good health and CMV-seronegative.

In its sample, this clone was seen once. Written as DNA, the CDR3 is TGTGCCAGCAGCTTATTCGTCGGGGAGCTGTTTTTT. This gives the protein CASSLFVGELFF. The chain joins TRBV7-9 to TRBJ2-2; D unresolved. Deletions cut 2 bases from V and 7 bases from J, with 5 bases between. Germline V lookup: CDR1 SEHNR, CDR2 FQNEAQ (reference sequence). CDR3 length: 12 amino acids.

The J gene is TRBJ2-1, the V gene TRBV29-1, with 10 bases matching TRBD2. Germline CDR1 SQVTM, CDR2 ANQGSEA. V lost 6 bases, J lost 5 bases, and 4 bases stayed unmatched. CDR3 length equals 13 residues. The DNA for the CDR3 is TGCAGCGTAACAGCGGGAGGGAACAATGAGCAGTTCTTC. Its protein is CSVTAGGNNEQFF.

This clone has just a few counts. The CDR3 protein is CASSPDRAQTGELFF. Here the CDR3 DNA reads TGTGCCAGCAGCCCGGACAGGGCTCAAACCGGGGAGCTGTTTTTT. The chain has TRBV7-9 and TRBJ2-2; 8 bases fit TRBD1. The germline gives CDR1 SEHNR, CDR2 FQNEAQ (reference sequence). V dropped 5 bases and J dropped 5; count of bases not matched to a gene: 7. The CDR3 covers 15 residues.

For the CDR3, the DNA is TGTGCCAACGGGGGGAACACTGAAGCTTTCTTT. Translated, it gives CANGGNTEAFF. This chain connects TRBV21-1 to TRBJ1-1. TRBV21-1 is classified as a pseudogene. CDR3 length equals 11 residues.

For this clone: At one end, the junction sequence differs from germline, possibly due to a read error. As DNA, the CDR3 is TGTGCCGGGAGGGGAGGGCCCGAGCAGTACTTC. It specifies CAGRGGPEQYF. The chain uses TRBV30 and TRBJ2-7; TRBD2 matches at 7 bases. CDR1 is GTSNPN, CDR2 SVGIG, per germline (reference sequence). The CDR3 length is 11 residues.